This TCR beta chain emerged from a study of beta chain features in type 1 diabetes. For the study at large: Healthy donors resembled patients in age, gender and cell yields. Findings of the study overall: PCR may have favored shorter templates equally in patients and controls.

The investigators reverse transcribed all of the isolated RNA, so they sequenced expressed TCRB transcripts. Assay: immunoSEQ multiplex PCR; the TCRdb copy retains only in-frame clones and omits some. The sample has approximately 60,000 clones, approximately 59% seen once. There was one heparinised blood draw per donor, averaging roughly 0.12 L. CD45RO/CCR7/CD25/CD127/CD95/CD27 sorting isolated CD4+ naive, central memory, regulatory and stem cell-like memory cells. With regard to this clone: The target antigen is unknown.

The specimen was Tregs from blood. This receptor was identified in a young woman in good health.

The CDR3 nucleotides read TGTGCCAGCAGTTGGTGGCAGGGGGTCGATGAGCAGTTCTTC. Translating gives CASSWWQGVDEQFF. This sequence joins TRBV5-4 and TRBJ2-1; TRBD1 matches at 7 bases. V trimming: 5 bases; J trimming: 8 bases; junction bases outside the gene matches: 10. Germline CDR1 is SGHNT and CDR2 is YYREEE (reference sequence). The CDR3 has 14 residues.